One and the same sample provided the 7 T cell receptor beta chains below, sequenced in a study of identical twins. MiXCR was run by TCRdb on the 5' RACE reads, yielding one entry per CDR3 protein. The sample has 200,000 to 250,000 distinct CDR3 sequences; over 5.5% are singletons. These data also formed part of another study, on T cells expressing NK-cell markers.

The sequenced sample was CD8+ T cells sorted from blood. These receptors originate from a woman younger than 30 in good health.

This clonotype was counted between two and nine times. V usage is TRBV6-5 and J usage is TRBJ1-3, with D unclear. This CDR3 comprises 15 residues. Germline CDR1 and CDR2: MNHEY and SVGAGI. The V and J ends lost 7 bases and 0 bases respectively, with 13 bases between them. The chain's CDR3 is CASKFGGSSGNTIYF. As DNA, the CDR3 is TGTGCCAGCAAGTTCGGCGGGAGCTCTGGAAACACCATATATTTT.

This clonotype has a count of ten or more. The rearrangement uses TRBV12-3 or TRBV12-4 and TRBJ2-3; no firm D call. The CDR3 is made up of 11 amino acids. V was cut by 8 bases and J by 6 bases, with 9 bases left in between. CDR3 DNA: TGTGCCAGCGGGGTCCCGGATACGCAGTATTTT. Translated: CASGVPDTQYF.

This clonotype was counted ten times or more. The genes are TRBV5-5 and TRBJ2-1; D gene unclear. V dropped 6 bases and J dropped 9 bases, with 10 bases sitting between them. This CDR3 region has 11 residues. The germline V gene has CDR1 SGHKS and CDR2 YYEKEE (reference sequence). In DNA, the CDR3 is TGTGCCAGCATTTCCGGGTTTGAGCAGTTCTTC. Protein product: CASISGFEQFF. Based on the CDR3 plus reference TRBV5-5 and TRBJ2-1, the full variable domain is DAGVTQSPTHLIKTRGQQVTLRCSPISGHKSVSWYQQVLGQGPQFIFQYYEKEERGRGNFPDRFSARQFPNYSSELNVNALLLGDSALYLCASISGFEQFFGPGTRLTVL.

This clonotype was recorded a few times. The chain employs TRBV27 and TRBJ2-5; D might be TRBD2 (5 bases). Germline V gene data show CDR1 as MNHEY and CDR2 as SMNVEV (reference sequence). The length of the CDR3 is 14 residues. With 1 base removed from V and 4 bases from J, the gap between germline ends came to 10 bases. The CDR3 sequence: CASSLLTSLETQYF. Written as DNA, the CDR3 is TGTGCCAGCAGTTTATTAACTAGTTTAGAGACCCAGTACTTC.

This clonotype was recorded at least ten times. The V call is TRBV7-2, the J call TRBJ1-1, with TRBD1 matching over 7 bases. Germline assignment: CDR1 SGHTA and CDR2 FQGNSA. The length of the CDR3 is 14 residues. The ends lost 5 bases at V and 2 bases at J; junction bases unmatched: 5. The CDR3 sequence is CASSPGDSNTEAFF. The CDR3 coding sequence is TGTGCCAGCAGCCCCGGGGACAGTAACACTGAAGCTTTCTTT.

This clonotype was recorded many times. The chain is built from TRBV20-1 and TRBJ2-1, with D perhaps matching TRBD1 (5 bases). The CDR3 loop spans 16 amino acids. V was cut by 0 bases and J by 0 bases, with 12 bases left in between. In germline, CDR1 is DFQATT, CDR2 SNEGSKA (reference sequence). The CDR3 loop reads CSARELHGASYNEQFF. For the CDR3, the DNA is TGCAGTGCTAGAGAACTTCATGGGGCCTCCTACAATGAGCAGTTCTTC.

This sequence joins TRBV5-1 and TRBJ2-7; D gene ambiguous. The germline V gene has CDR1 SGHRS and CDR2 YFSETQ. V was pared by 3 bases and J by 3 bases, with 13 bases between. The CDR3 covers 14 residues. CDR3 loop: CASSYLDLSYEQYF. CDR3 nucleotide sequence: TGCGCCAGCAGCTACCTAGACCTAAGCTACGAGCAGTACTTC.